The entry below describes one T cell receptor (beta chain). Its antigen is unknown. No much larger clonotype is one base removed from it; base qualities were not supplied. TCRbeta CDR3 regions were amplified from genomic DNA using the immunoSEQ Assay, a bias-controlled multiplex PCR. On the authors' methods: The number of nucleated cells in each sample was estimated by amplification of reference gene primers within the assay. To quantify the absolute abundance of each unique TCRbeta CDR3 rearrangement, sequence reads were collapsed and filtered. For each sample, productive Simpson clonality was calculated by taking the square root of Simpson's diversity index across productive rearrangements. TCRdb mirrors the immuneACCESS table, restricted to in-frame sequences. Some clones are absent from its copies; in checked studies, under half trace to an unresolved V gene, and the reason for the others is unknown. The V and J calls and the clone size are those of that table, but D and trimming were determined from the DNA. The sample data list some 120,000 clones, and about four fifths of these were observed just once. Approximately 5.8% of the sample belongs to the ten largest clones.

This record belongs to a study of blood T cell repertoires in COVID-19 (dated by TCRdb to the early 2020s). In terms of the full investigation: The collaborator samples originated in the United States, Italy and Spain and spanned the acute and convalescent phases of COVID-19. The material from the prospective study consisted of cDNA or gDNA derived from T cells, B-cell-depleted T cells, or PBMCs. The dataset comprised deeply sampled blood TCRbeta repertoires from subjects exposed to, actively infected with, or recovered from COVID-19. The repertoires were released in a freely available public database meant as a resource for research on the immune response to SARS-CoV-2. Samples were obtained from the ongoing ImmuneRACE study (first 160 participants) and from roughly 1,300 subjects provided by 6 global collaborators. A de-identified subject ID, COVID-19 status, age in years and sex were almost always included in the sample metadata. Where available, HLA class I and class II types were obtained from metadata supplied by the sample provider rather than from assay-based typing.

Whole blood was collected in K2EDTA tubes by collaborating institutions according to the institutions' own protocols. Collaborator samples were shipped for TCRbeta analysis as frozen whole blood, isolated PBMCs, or DNA extracted from either sample type. General findings and caveats noted by the study authors: The quantity of clinical and demographic metadata differed by source and by participant and was supplied without curation.

CDR1 and CDR2 (SGHKS, YYEKEE) derive from the germline V gene (reference sequence). Its CDR3 holds 16 amino acids, cysteine through phenylalanine. Just the 48-base CDR3 DNA is kept, in frame starting at base 1. A distance of 12 bases separates the germline ends of V and J, which lose 0 bases and 0 bases respectively. Sequencing input: peripheral blood. The chain is assembled from TRBV5-5 and TRBJ1-1; the D gene is perhaps TRBD1, on 5 matching bases. This sequence originates from an elderly man with active or convalescent COVID-19. The CDR3 loop reads CASSLGLNRMNTEAFF. The DNA sequence is TGTGCCAGCAGCTTGGGGTTGAACAGGATGAACACTGAAGCTTTCTTT.